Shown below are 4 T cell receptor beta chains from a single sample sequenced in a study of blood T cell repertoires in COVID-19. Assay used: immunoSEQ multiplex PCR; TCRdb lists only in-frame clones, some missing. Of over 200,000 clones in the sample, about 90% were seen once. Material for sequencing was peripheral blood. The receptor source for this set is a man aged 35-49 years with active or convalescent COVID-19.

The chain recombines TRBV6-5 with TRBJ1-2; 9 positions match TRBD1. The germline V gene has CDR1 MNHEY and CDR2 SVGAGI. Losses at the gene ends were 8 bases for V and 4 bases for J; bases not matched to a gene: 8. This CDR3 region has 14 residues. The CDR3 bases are TGTGCCAGCCCACGGCCGGGACAGGGCTATGGCTACACCTTC. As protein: CASPRPGQGYGYTF.

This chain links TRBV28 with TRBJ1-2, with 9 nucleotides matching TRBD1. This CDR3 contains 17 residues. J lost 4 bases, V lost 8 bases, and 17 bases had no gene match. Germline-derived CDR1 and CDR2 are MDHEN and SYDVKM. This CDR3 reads CASAIGVTGGSLYGYTF. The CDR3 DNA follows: TGTGCCAGCGCTATAGGAGTGACAGGGGGTTCCCTCTATGGCTACACCTTC.

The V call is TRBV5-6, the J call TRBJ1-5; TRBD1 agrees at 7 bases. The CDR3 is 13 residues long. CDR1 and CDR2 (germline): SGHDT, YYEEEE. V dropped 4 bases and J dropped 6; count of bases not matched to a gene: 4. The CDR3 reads CASSLRQGQPQHF. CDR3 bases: TGTGCCAGCAGCCTCAGACAGGGTCAGCCCCAGCATTTT.

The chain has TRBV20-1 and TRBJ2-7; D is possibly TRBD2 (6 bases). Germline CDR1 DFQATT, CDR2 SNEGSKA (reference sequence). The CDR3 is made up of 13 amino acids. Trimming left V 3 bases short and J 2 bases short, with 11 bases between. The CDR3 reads CSASKTGAYEQYF. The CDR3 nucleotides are TGCAGTGCTAGTAAGACGGGGGCCTACGAGCAGTACTTC.